Below are 15 T cell receptor beta chains sequenced from a single sample in a study of blood T cell repertoires in COVID-19. Sequencing was performed with immunoSEQ multiplex PCR; in TCRdb, only in-frame clones are kept and a portion is missing. The profile shows about 140,000 clones, roughly 80% of them singletons. The sequenced material came from peripheral blood. The receptors originated from a man in his fifties or sixties with active or convalescent COVID-19.

The table lists this clone with a count of one. The gene calls are TRBV6-6 and TRBJ2-7, with 12 bases matching TRBD2. The CDR3 sequence is 15 residues long. Trimming cost V 4 bases and J 6 bases; bases outside gene matches: 7. The V gene's germline CDR1 is MNHNY and CDR2 SVGAGI (reference sequence). As DNA, the CDR3 is TGTGCCAGCAGTTCGCGACTAGCGGGAGTTGCCGAGCAGTACTTC. Its translation is CASSSRLAGVAEQYF.

This clone was detected once. The rearrangement uses TRBV29-1 and TRBJ1-2; D is undetermined. The CDR3 runs 13 residues. CDR1 is SQVTM and CDR2 is ANQGSEA in the germline V gene. Trimming removed 3 bases at V and 8 bases at J, with 16 bases between. As DNA, the CDR3 is TGCAGCGTTGAGGAGGGCGCCCCGGGGGGCTACACCTTC. Translated: CSVEEGAPGGYTF.

The chain employs TRBV19 and TRBJ2-1; 12 bases map to TRBD2. Germline V gene sequence: CDR1 LNHDA, CDR2 SQIVND (reference sequence). Losses at the gene ends were 4 bases for V and 5 bases for J; bases not matched to a gene: 3. The length of the CDR3 is 15 residues. CDR3 residues: CASSRPSGRDNEQFF. CDR3 bases: TGTGCCAGTAGTAGACCTAGCGGGAGGGACAATGAGCAGTTCTTC.

This chain uses TRBV11-2 with TRBJ1-1; D may be TRBD1 (6 bases). The CDR3 spans 16 residues. Trimming took off 5 bases at V and 0 bases at J, with 16 bases between the two ends. Looked up from germline, CDR1 is SGHAT and CDR2 is FQNNGV. Here the CDR3 reads CASSPDRRPMNTEAFF. The CDR3, as DNA: TGTGCCAGCAGCCCCGACAGGCGGCCCATGAACACTGAAGCTTTCTTT. Complete variable domain (other parts from reference TRBV11-2 and TRBJ1-1): EAGVAQSPRYKIIEKRQSVAFWCNPISGHATLYWYQQILGQGPKLLIQFQNNGVVDDSQLPKDRFSAERLKGVDSTLKIQPAKLEDSAVYLCASSPDRRPMNTEAFFGQGTRLTVV.

The CDR3: CASSFQLAELNEQFF. CDR3 coding DNA: TGTGCCAGCAGCTTCCAACTAGCGGAGCTCAATGAGCAGTTCTTC. The chain carries TRBV5-6 and TRBJ2-1, with 8 bases fitting TRBD2. Per the germline V gene, CDR1 is SGHDT and CDR2 is YYEEEE. The V gene end was trimmed by 2 bases and the J gene end by 6 bases; junction bases not matched to a gene: 7. CDR3 size: 15 residues.

The rearrangement links TRBV7-2 to TRBJ2-5; perhaps TRBD1 as D (6 bases). With 1 base removed from V and 6 bases from J, the gap between germline ends came to 12 bases. The CDR3 runs 14 residues. Germline CDR1 reads SGHTA; CDR2 reads FQGNSA. The CDR3 reads CASSLGGGRKTQYF. CDR3 nucleotide sequence: TGTGCCAGCAGCTTAGGTGGGGGCCGGAAGACCCAGTACTTC.

This clone was picked up one time. The rearrangement uses TRBV28 and TRBJ2-3, with a weak D call TRBD1 (6 bases). Germline V gives CDR1 MDHEN, CDR2 SYDVKM. The CDR3 is 14 amino acids. V was trimmed by 6 bases and J by 5 bases, leaving 15 bases between them. This chain's CDR3 is CASSPRQVGDTQYF. Here the CDR3 DNA reads TGTGCCAGCAGCCCACGACAGGTGGGAGATACGCAGTATTTT.

This clone occurred a few times. The chain couples TRBV27 to TRBJ1-5; D is undetermined. Germline CDR1 reads MNHEY; CDR2 reads SMNVEV (reference sequence). There are 18 residues in the CDR3. Trimming pared 6 bases from V and 2 bases from J, leaving 23 bases between. The CDR3 coding sequence is TGTGCCAGCAGCGCCCCTATCCCTCGGGGAAATGGCAATCAGCCCCAGCATTTT. It specifies CASSAPIPRGNGNQPQHF.

The gene calls are TRBV25-1 and TRBJ1-5; D is uncertain. CDR1 and CDR2 from the germline V gene are MGHDK and SYGVNS. This CDR3 region has 17 residues. V dropped 3 bases and J dropped 4 bases, with 19 bases sitting between them. This CDR3 reads CASSDPDLGQTNQPQHF. CDR3 sequence (DNA): TGTGCCAGCAGTGACCCCGATTTGGGTCAGACAAATCAGCCCCAGCATTTT.

This clone was recorded once. The rearrangement uses TRBV30 and TRBJ2-5, with D possibly matching TRBD2 (6 bases). In germline, CDR1 is GTSNPN, CDR2 SVGIG (reference sequence). Trimming pared 0 bases from V and 4 bases from J, leaving 6 bases between. This CDR3 has 12 residues. The CDR3 bases are TGTGCCTGGAGTGTCGGGGGAGAGACCCAGTACTTC. It yields the protein CAWSVGGETQYF.

The DNA of the CDR3 is TGCGCCAGCAGCCGGGAGGGGACTGGGGACTACAATGAGCAGTTCTTC. As protein: CASSREGTGDYNEQFF. V gene TRBV5-1 combines with J gene TRBJ2-1; 8 bases match TRBD2. Germline loops: CDR1 SGHRS, CDR2 YFSETQ. J was trimmed by 3 bases and V by 4 bases; bases with no gene match: 9. There are 16 residues in the CDR3.

In its sample, this clone was seen a few times. The chain has TRBV11-3 and TRBJ1-6; D is perhaps TRBD1 (5 bases). V was shortened by 5 bases and J by 7 bases, with 9 bases between the two germline ends. This CDR3 has 13 amino acids. CDR1 and CDR2 (germline): SGHNT, YENEEA. CDR3 sequence reads: CASSPSGNSPLHF. The CDR3 DNA sequence: TGTGCCAGCAGCCCCTCAGGGAATTCACCCCTCCACTTT.

V gene TRBV7-8 combines with J gene TRBJ1-5; TRBD1 matches 8 bases. Germline trimming cut 5 bases from V and 4 bases from J; bases unmatched to any gene: 10. Per germline, CDR1 SGHVS and CDR2 FQNEAQ. There are 16 residues in the CDR3. The CDR3 DNA reads TGTGCCAGCAGCCGCTCAGGGGGCGGGGGTAATCAGCCCCAGCATTTT. Amino acids: CASSRSGGGGNQPQHF.

This rearrangement joins TRBV11-3 to TRBJ2-3; D gene uncertain. Germline V CDR1 and CDR2: SGHNT, YENEEA. Trimming removed 1 base from V and 0 bases from J, with 5 bases in between. The CDR3 runs 14 residues. The CDR3 region is CASSLGRSTDTQYF. Here the CDR3 DNA reads TGTGCCAGCAGCTTAGGTCGTAGCACAGATACGCAGTATTTT. The entire variable domain, with the rest obtained from reference TRBV11-3 and TRBJ2-3, is as follows: EAGVVQSPRYKIIEKKQPVAFWCNPISGHNTLYWYLQNLGQGPELLIRYENEEAVDDSQLPKDRFSAERLKGVDSTLKIQPAELGDSAVYLCASSLGRSTDTQYFGPGTRLTVL.

The chain combines TRBV28 with TRBJ2-5; possible D gene TRBD2, 5 bases. V lost 5 bases and J lost 1, with 14 bases in between. CDR3 length: 15 residues. Germline V gene sequence: CDR1 MDHEN, CDR2 SYDVKM. The CDR3 here is CASSLPRGSQETQYF. The CDR3 DNA follows: TGTGCCAGCAGTCTTCCTCGGGGTAGCCAAGAGACCCAGTACTTC. Variable domain in full (rest from reference TRBV28 and TRBJ2-5): DVKVTQSSRYLVKRTGEKVFLECVQDMDHENMFWYRQDPGLGLRLIYFSYDVKMKEKGDIPEGYSVSREKKERFSLILESASTNQTSMYLCASSLPRGSQETQYFGPGTRLLVL.